One sample yielded the 2 T cell receptor beta chains listed below, sequenced in a study of cytomegalovirus exposure and HLA in healthy donors. It was with 60 Vbeta and 13 Jbeta primers that the PCR ran. The method was immunoSEQ multiplex PCR; TCRdb's version includes in-frame clones alone and lacks a portion of them. Of about 160,000 clones in the sample, under 85% are singletons; the top ten hold 1.5% to 2%. Sequencing was carried out using PBMCs. Receptor source: a woman in her twenties or thirties in good health and CMV-seronegative.

The V call is TRBV5-5, the J call TRBJ2-4, with D maybe TRBD1 (6 bases). Germline V gives CDR1 SGHKS, CDR2 YYEKEE (reference sequence). V was clipped by 4 bases and J by 0 bases, with 14 bases between them. This CDR3 is built from 16 residues. The CDR3 coding sequence is TGTGCCAGCAGCACCGGACAGCCTCTAGCCAAAAACATTCAGTACTTC. It specifies CASSTGQPLAKNIQYF.

The chain joins TRBV5-1 to TRBJ2-7, with 9 bases lining up with TRBD1. The CDR3 totals 15 residues. The germline V gene has CDR1 SGHRS and CDR2 YFSETQ. Trimming took 6 bases from V and 3 from J; bases not matched to a gene: 10. CDR3 residues: CASTSGQGSFYEQYF. The CDR3 DNA reads TGCGCCAGCACTTCGGGACAGGGAAGCTTCTACGAGCAGTACTTC.